Listed below are T cell receptor beta chains from one sample, sequenced in a study of neurological immune-mediated disorders. TCRdb itself ran the 5' RACE reads through MiXCR, one entry per CDR3 protein. This sample has 100,000 to 150,000 distinct CDR3 sequences, with about 3.2% found just once. Sequenced: PBMCs. Receptors originate from a woman younger than 45 with multiple sclerosis. CDR3s include the opening cysteine and the closing phenylalanine or tryptophan. Fields, in order: V gene, D gene, CDR3 protein. The D gene is left open where the match is weak.

TRBV20-1,NA,CSARDLGQGDTGELFF
TRBV5-1,NA,CASSLGGVNTEAFF
TRBV5-1,NA,CASRGQYNEQFF
TRBV20-1,NA,CSASPFQGRGTSVGYTF
TRBV20-1,TRBD1,CSAITGQGSYGYTF
TRBV6-6,NA,CASSRDSTEAFF
TRBV11-2,TRBD1,CASSAQGNNEQFF
TRBV7-9,NA,CASSLAGSGTDTQYF
TRBV29-1,NA,CSVRNGTQYEQYF
TRBV6-2/TRBV6-3,NA,CASSYDTRGEKLFF
TRBV5-1,TRBD2,CASSPGTSYTDTQYF
TRBV5-1,NA,CASSLATARDGQYF
TRBV6-5,NA,CASSYEGRVYSEAFF
TRBV12-3/TRBV12-4,TRBD1,CASSPGTGRNQPQHF
TRBV7-2,NA,CASSSKVGDQPQHF
TRBV29-1,NA,CSANVRLAYRYEQYF
TRBV12-3/TRBV12-4,NA,CASSRRRGHLNTEAFF
TRBV9,TRBD2,CASSAPRAGGSGNEQFF
TRBV6-5,NA,CASRRGVENSPLHF
TRBV5-1,NA,CASSLGADPYQETQYF
TRBV3-1,TRBD2,CASSQETSVRNNEQFF
TRBV5-1,NA,CASSLESSGNTIYF
TRBV18,NA,CASSPTGNEQYF
TRBV20-1,TRBD2,CSAARTSGGRDTQYF
TRBV15,NA,CATSRSRDQETQYF
TRBV5-1,NA,CASSPAAGISGANVLTF
TRBV7-2,NA,CASSLGRVAQYF
TRBV5-6,NA,CASSRRLESYNEQFF
TRBV6-5,TRBD2,CASSLLAELPYEQYF
TRBV10-3,NA,CAITTTEGYGYTF
TRBV20-1,NA,CSARVGASNQPQHF
TRBV6-2/TRBV6-3,TRBD1,CASRTGGTEAFF
TRBV5-1,NA,CASSAGDRPYTEAFF
TRBV24-1,NA,CATSDAGGGGSYNEQFF
TRBV4-1,NA,CASSQADMLNTEAFF
TRBV20-1,TRBD1,CSAREFGQGRQETQYF
TRBV5-1,NA,CASSSAGTQTYEQYF
TRBV6-2/TRBV6-3,NA,CASGEAYEQYF
TRBV6-8,NA,CASSWRGTEAFF
TRBV20-1,NA,CSARDSGVLYEQYF
TRBV7-6,NA,CASSPIRGTPTHGYTF
TRBV7-9,TRBD2,CASSLGHSSGSSYEQYF
TRBV5-1,NA,CASSLEDTSTDTQYF
TRBV4-1,TRBD2,CASSPTLAGITDTQYF
TRBV6-2/TRBV6-3,NA,CASSYRRGGENTGELFF
TRBV5-5,NA,CASSLEEVPPTYYGYTF
TRBV7-6,TRBD2,CASSLLRGAGADTGELFF
TRBV5-6,NA,CASSTRTVNTGELFF
TRBV7-9,NA,CASSPSGLREQYF
TRBV7-9,NA,CASSLEAVQSSSYEQYF
TRBV5-1,NA,CASSTTEPSTDTQYF
TRBV30,NA,CAWSVLQYGYTF
TRBV11-2,TRBD1,CASRDGTVHEAFF
TRBV5-6,NA,CASSYVSGGTEAFF
TRBV20-1,NA,CSARGGRARANVLTF
TRBV10-2,NA,CASSEESRRNTEAFF
TRBV20-1,NA,CSPRRQNTEAFF
TRBV3-1,NA,CASSQGPGHLTGELFF
TRBV7-2,NA,CASSEISGNTIYF
TRBV29-1,NA,CSVSVVPHEQFF